This T cell receptor (beta chain) appears in the sequencing data of a study of technical replicates of blood from a handful of donors. V lost 0 bases, J lost 0 bases, and 9 bases lay in between. There are 15 residues in the CDR3. Germline V lookup: CDR1 SGHRS, CDR2 YFSETQ. The method was immunoSEQ multiplex PCR; TCRdb's version includes in-frame clones alone and lacks a portion of them. Found here are roughly 66,000 clones, about 86% of them singletons; the top ten hold roughly 4.6%. V gene TRBV5-1 combines with J gene TRBJ1-1; D uncertain. Sequencing input: PBMCs. The sequence was collected from a human donor in good health. Some clones in this sample may be carry-over from other donors' samples. CDR3 protein: CASSLDQVMNTEAFF. In DNA form, the CDR3 reads TGCGCCAGCAGCTTGGATCAGGTGATGAACACTGAAGCTTTCTTT.